The clone carrying this TCR beta chain occurred a few times. Its target is unknown. This specimen belongs to a study of T cell responses to AZD1222 COVID-19 vaccine. Study-level findings and limits: Clonal diversity was possibly underestimated, and white British individuals and females predominated among donors. Targets within unmutated variant regions were reportedly found for nearly half of spike-specific TCRs. No day 14 peak samples; only post-peak repertoires were characterized. Spike-wide coverage was observed for vaccine-associated CD4 TCRs, with dominant responses at 160-218 and 743-854.

V lost 7 bases, J lost 15 bases, and 18 bases stayed unmatched. Germline-derived CDR1 and CDR2 are MNHEY and SVGAGI. The CDR3 runs 14 residues. Only in-frame clones appear in the TCRdb table, and some are missing; sequencing was by immunoSEQ multiplex PCR. The sample holds 200,000 or so clones, 92% seen once. This chain joins TRBV6-5 and TRBJ1-5; TRBD1 agrees at 7 bases. This sequence was found in an adult in good health. The source was peripheral blood, collected on day 0 of AZD1222 vaccination. The CDR3 DNA reads as TGTGCCAGCACCGCTCCGGGACAGTCCGATCGGGGGCATTTT. It translates to CASTAPGQSDRGHF.